This paragraph reports one T cell receptor beta chain. This sample is drawn from a study of blood T cell repertoires in COVID-19. This CDR3 is 14 amino acids long. V lost 5 bases to trimming and J lost 7 bases, with 15 bases between them. In germline, CDR1 is SEHNR, CDR2 FQNEAQ (reference sequence). Sequencing was performed with immunoSEQ multiplex PCR; in TCRdb, only in-frame clones are kept and a portion is missing. The data contain hundreds of thousands of clones, 80% to 90% of them seen just once; the ten biggest clones take up 3.5% to 4%. Cohort allocation depended upon clinical history that participants reported.

Sequences were obtained from PBMCs or T cells enriched from blood (not recorded which). This clonotype originated in a woman aged 35 to 49 who had been exposed to COVID-19. V and J are TRBV7-9 and TRBJ1-5; TRBD1 might be the D (6 bases). The CDR3 sequence is CASSHEGVQQPQHF. The CDR3 region has the DNA TGTGCCAGCAGCCATGAGGGGGTTCAGCAGCCCCAGCATTTT. The whole variable domain, remainder taken from reference TRBV7-9 and TRBJ1-5, is DTGVSQNPRHKITKRGQNVTFRCDPISEHNRLYWYRQTLGQGPEFLTYFQNEAQLEKSRLLSDRFSAERPKGSFSTLEIQRTEQGDSAMYLCASSHEGVQQPQHFGDGTRLSIL.